These 9 T cell receptor beta chains were all obtained from the same sample, sequenced in a study of T-cell reconstitution after alpha-beta-depleted transplantation in children. Unique molecular identifiers were incorporated during preparation of the TCRbeta library. MiXCR, applied by TCRdb to the PCR reads, yields one record per CDR3 protein. The sample lists over 120,000 distinct CDR3 sequences; around 8.8% were seen once. Source: PBMCs, mostly from graft donor cells, taken 180 days after TCRalphabeta/CD19-depleted stem cell transplant. The receptors originated from a female patient between 2 and 15 years old who had a stem cell transplant for congenital amegakaryocytic thrombocytopenia, so the T cells may come from the graft donor.

The chain joins TRBV5-1 to TRBJ2-5; D gene uncertain. Between the trimmed V and J ends, which lost 1 base and 1 base, there was a span of 5 bases. CDR3 length: 13 amino acids. Germline V gene data show CDR1 as SGHRS and CDR2 as YFSETQ. The CDR3 nucleotides read TGCGCCAGCAGCTTGATAGCCCAAGAGACCCAGTACTTC. The encoded protein is CASSLIAQETQYF.

The count of this clonotype is one. A single base separates this from a much larger clone, so it may be a read error. Since the CDR3 does not end with the conserved phenylalanine or tryptophan, this likely comes from a read error. Here the CDR3 reads CSARGGQAGANVLTL. The DNA for the CDR3 is TGCAGTGCTAGGGGTGGGCAAGCTGGGGCCAACGTCCTGACTTTG. The rearrangement links TRBV20-1 to TRBJ2-6; no clear D. From germline, CDR1 is DFQATT and CDR2 SNEGSKA (reference sequence). Trimming took 3 bases from V and 2 from J, leaving 11 bases between them. The CDR3 length is 15 residues.

In this sample, this clonotype turned up a few times. This chain joins TRBV29-1 and TRBJ2-5, with TRBD2 as a possible D gene (6 bases). The CDR3 has 12 residues. Germline CDR1 is SQVTM and CDR2 is ANQGSEA. V was trimmed by 7 bases and J by 5 bases, leaving 14 bases between them. CDR3 sequence: CSGIGTGETQYF. Written as DNA, the CDR3 is TGCAGCGGGATCGGGACTGGGGAGACCCAGTACTTC.

The sample holds many counts of this clonotype. The CDR3 region is CASSPDRHLGYF. The DNA of the CDR3 is TGTGCCAGCAGCCCGGACCGGCACCTGGGGTACTTC. The chain links TRBV7-9 to TRBJ2-4; D gene unclear. V lost 5 bases and J 15 bases, leaving 17 bases between the germline ends. The CDR3 consists of 12 residues. The germline V gene encodes CDR1 SEHNR and CDR2 FQNEAQ (reference sequence).

This chain uses TRBV7-2 with TRBJ2-5; no definite D call. V was pared by 3 bases and J by 4 bases, with 6 bases between. The CDR3 extends over 12 amino acids. Per the germline V gene, CDR1 is SGHTA and CDR2 is FQGNSA. The CDR3 here is CASSLFRETQYF. The CDR3 DNA sequence: TGTGCCAGCAGCTTGTTTAGAGAGACCCAGTACTTC.

Many counts were recorded for this clonotype. V and J are TRBV5-1 and TRBJ2-7; 9 bases line up with TRBD1. The V gene end was trimmed by 4 bases and the J gene end by 1 base; junction bases not matched to a gene: 6. This CDR3 spans 15 amino acids. The germline gives CDR1 SGHRS, CDR2 YFSETQ. The CDR3 is CASSLGTGFSYEQYF. In nucleotides, the CDR3 is TGCGCCAGCAGCCTAGGGACAGGGTTTTCCTACGAGCAGTACTTC. Full variable domain (missing parts from reference TRBV5-1 and TRBJ2-7): KAGVTQTPRYLIKTRGQQVTLSCSPISGHRSVSWYQQTPGQGLQFLFEYFSETQRNKGNFPGRFSGRQFSNSRSEMNVSTLELGDSALYLCASSLGTGFSYEQYFGPGTRLTVT.

CDR3 sequence (DNA): TGTGCCAGCAGCCAAGTCGCTTTCGGGGAGCTGTTTTTT. Its protein product is CASSQVAFGELFF. V usage is TRBV3-1 and J usage is TRBJ2-2; D is uncertain. The germline V gene encodes CDR1 LGHDT and CDR2 YNNKEL (reference sequence). The CDR3 length is 13 residues. Trimming took 1 base from V and 7 from J, leaving 7 bases between them.

This clonotype occurred many times. The rearrangement joins TRBV12-3 or TRBV12-4 to TRBJ1-2; no definite D call. CDR3 size: 14 residues. The V end was cut by 4 bases, the J end by 4 bases, with 13 bases between. The DNA for the CDR3 is TGTGCCAGCAGTTCCGGGCCGCTACGCTATGGCTACACCTTC. Protein: CASSSGPLRYGYTF.

Many counts were recorded for this clonotype. The rearrangement links TRBV12-3 or TRBV12-4 to TRBJ1-3, with a tentative D call TRBD1 (5 bases). V was trimmed by 5 bases and J by 3 bases, leaving 17 bases between them. CDR3 length equals 16 residues. The chain's CDR3 is CASSPPGPALGNTIYF. CDR3 in DNA: TGTGCCAGCAGTCCCCCGGGACCAGCCCTTGGAAACACCATATATTTT.